This entry lists 30 T cell receptor beta chains sequenced from one sample in a study of blood T cell repertoires in COVID-19. Some clones are missing from TCRdb's copy, which holds only in-frame ones; the method was immunoSEQ multiplex PCR. The data show over 95,000 clones, roughly 76% seen once. The sample taken for sequencing was peripheral blood. Source of these receptors: a human donor in a cohort sampled during active COVID-19.

V is TRBV11-2 and J is TRBJ1-1, with 7 bases matching TRBD1. The CDR3 is 14 amino acids. Germline CDR1 and CDR2: SGHAT and FQNNGV. V dropped 5 bases and J dropped 1; count of bases not matched to a gene: 4. The CDR3 loop is CASSRGQGNTEAFF. CDR3 DNA: TGTGCCAGCAGCAGGGGGCAGGGGAACACTGAAGCTTTCTTT.

V usage is TRBV15 and J usage is TRBJ2-5; 12 nucleotides match TRBD2. Near its end, the DNA agrees better with TRBJ2-7, so the J call may be wrong. Per germline, CDR1 LNHNV and CDR2 YYDKDF (reference sequence). The CDR3 spans 17 residues. CDR3 residues: CATSRAGTSGRTYEQYF. Here the CDR3 DNA reads TGTGCCACCAGCAGAGCAGGGACTAGCGGGCGGACCTACGAGCAGTACTTC.

The gene calls are TRBV11-3 and TRBJ2-2; a weak D match, TRBD2 (7 bases). V was cut by 4 bases and J by 5 bases, with 17 bases left in between. CDR1 SGHNT and CDR2 YENEEA come from the germline V gene. The CDR3 is made up of 16 amino acids. CDR3 protein: CASSSTGGVKTGELFF. Here the CDR3 DNA reads TGTGCCAGCAGCTCGACGGGGGGCGTTAAGACCGGGGAGCTGTTTTTT.

V usage is TRBV28 and J usage is TRBJ1-2; perhaps TRBD1 as D (5 bases). V lost 2 bases and J lost 4, with 8 bases in between. Looked up from germline, CDR1 is MDHEN and CDR2 is SYDVKM. This CDR3 region has 13 residues. CDR3 protein: CASSLGHGYGYTF. As DNA, the CDR3 is TGTGCCAGCAGTTTAGGACACGGCTATGGCTACACCTTC.

The chain joins TRBV6-5 to TRBJ2-4, with 9 bases that match TRBD2. CDR1 and CDR2 from the germline V gene are MNHEY and SVGAGI. With 4 bases clipped from V and 9 bases from J, the junction kept 10 bases outside the gene matches. CDR3 length: 15 amino acids. In nucleotides, the CDR3 is TGTGCCAGCAGTTCGTTCGAGCGGGGGGAGGTCATTCAGTACTTC. Translating it yields CASSSFERGEVIQYF.

V gene TRBV4-3 combines with J gene TRBJ1-2, with D maybe TRBD1 (5 bases). CDR1 is LGHNA, CDR2 YSLEER, per germline. Trimming took 0 bases from V and 6 from J, leaving 14 bases between them. The CDR3 is made up of 15 amino acids. CDR3 nucleotide sequence: TGCGCCAGCAGCCAAGACAGGGTTTCCCTAGATGGCTACACCTTC. It is translated as CASSQDRVSLDGYTF.

The rearrangement uses TRBV4-3 and TRBJ2-2, with 9 bases identical to TRBD1. Per germline, CDR1 LGHNA and CDR2 YSLEER. The CDR3 loop spans 17 amino acids. V lost 4 bases to trimming and J lost 0 bases; unmatched junction nucleotides: 6. The DNA of the CDR3 is TGCGCCAGCAGCCGAACACAGGGGGCTTCGAACACCGGGGAGCTGTTTTTT. Its translation: CASSRTQGASNTGELFF.

The gene calls are TRBV19 and TRBJ2-7; 9 nucleotides line up with TRBD2. The CDR3 is 15 amino acids. After removal of 4 bases from V and 3 bases from J, the junction contained 7 bases not matched to a gene. Germline-derived CDR1 and CDR2 are LNHDA and SQIVND (reference sequence). The CDR3 sequence is CASSTLAGNLYEQYF. CDR3 coding DNA: TGTGCCAGTAGTACCCTAGCGGGGAACCTCTACGAGCAGTACTTC.

The gene calls are TRBV18 and TRBJ1-5, with D perhaps TRBD1 (6 bases). The V gene's germline CDR1 is KGHSH and CDR2 LQKENI. V lost 3 bases, J lost 4 bases, and 13 bases lay in between. This CDR3 is 15 amino acids long. The CDR3 sequence is CASSPRTATNQPQHF. In DNA, the CDR3 is TGTGCCAGCTCACCCAGGACAGCGACGAATCAGCCCCAGCATTTT.

The chain couples TRBV6-2 or TRBV6-3 to TRBJ2-7, with 10 nucleotides matching TRBD1. V was pared by 8 bases and J by 4 bases, with 5 bases of the junction left unmatched. Germline-derived CDR1 and CDR2 are MNHEY and SVGEGT. The CDR3 runs 13 residues. The CDR3 here is CASGRDRGYEQYF. The CDR3 DNA reads as TGTGCCAGCGGCCGGGACAGGGGTTACGAGCAGTACTTC.

This clone has only a few counts. The V call is TRBV7-9, the J call TRBJ2-1; 14 nucleotides agree with TRBD2. The length of the CDR3 is 16 residues. Germline lookup yields CDR1 SEHNR and CDR2 FQNEAQ (reference sequence). V was pared by 7 bases and J by 4 bases, with 6 bases of the junction left unmatched. The CDR3 DNA follows: TGTGCCAGCACCCCGACTAGCGGGAGGGATTACAATGAGCAGTTCTTC. Its translation is CASTPTSGRDYNEQFF.

This chain joins TRBV30 and TRBJ1-3; no definite D call. The CDR3 runs 15 residues. V was trimmed by 5 bases and J by 8 bases, leaving 22 bases between them. Germline V gives CDR1 GTSNPN, CDR2 SVGIG (reference sequence). CDR3: CAWRFYYNERDTIYF. The CDR3 DNA follows: TGTGCCTGGCGGTTCTACTACAACGAGAGGGACACCATATATTTT.

This clone was counted between two and nine times. V and J are TRBV12-5 and TRBJ1-3; TRBD1 might be the D (5 bases). This CDR3 contains 14 residues. V was trimmed by 2 bases and J by 4 bases, leaving 9 bases between them. Per the germline V gene, CDR1 is LGHNT and CDR2 is FRNRAP. CDR3 residues: CASGLRTRGNTIYF. CDR3 bases: TGTGCTAGTGGTTTGCGGACACGGGGAAACACCATATATTTT.

The chain combines TRBV6-5 with TRBJ1-1; D call uncertain. Germline V gives CDR1 MNHEY, CDR2 SVGAGI. The CDR3 consists of 13 residues. The V end lost 6 bases, the J end lost 3 bases, and 11 bases lay between the germline ends. Here the CDR3 DNA reads TGTGCCAGCAGATCCCCTACCTACACTGAAGCTTTCTTT. Translation: CASRSPTYTEAFF.

The chain couples TRBV28 to TRBJ1-4; D perhaps matches TRBD1 (6 bases). Trimming took off 3 bases at V and 2 bases at J, with 22 bases between the two ends. Per germline, CDR1 MDHEN and CDR2 SYDVKM. The CDR3 consists of 19 residues. The CDR3 DNA follows: TGTGCCAGCAGTTTTGTCCCTTCGGGGGGCGTAAGGACTAATGAAAAACTGTTTTTT. Its translation is CASSFVPSGGVRTNEKLFF.

The chain combines TRBV4-2 with TRBJ1-1; 8 bases match TRBD1. Germline lookup yields CDR1 LGHNA and CDR2 YNFKEQ. The CDR3 has 11 residues. The CDR3 protein is CPAGGLTEAFF. CDR3 DNA sequence: TGTCCCGCAGGGGGCCTAACTGAAGCTTTCTTT.

This clone has a handful of counts. The chain's CDR3 is CASSPRTGYEQYF. CDR3 in DNA: TGTGCCAGCAGCCCCCGAACGGGCTACGAGCAGTACTTC. The chain recombines TRBV11-3 with TRBJ2-7; D is undetermined. The CDR3 is made up of 13 amino acids. Germline-derived CDR1 and CDR2 are SGHNT and YENEEA. V lost 5 bases to trimming and J lost 3 bases, with 11 bases between them.

This rearrangement joins TRBV7-2 to TRBJ2-3; 8 bases line up with TRBD2. Germline assignment: CDR1 SGHTA and CDR2 FQGNSA. The trim removed 1 base at V and 2 bases at J, leaving 5 bases unmatched. The CDR3 loop spans 16 amino acids. CDR3 DNA: TGTGCCAGCAGCTTAGTTCAGCGGGGGACCACAGATACGCAGTATTTT. Its translation is CASSLVQRGTTDTQYF.

CDR3: CASSQLTRSEQYF. In DNA form, the CDR3 reads TGTGCCAGCAGCCAACTTACACGTTCCGAGCAGTACTTC. V gene TRBV14 combines with J gene TRBJ2-7, with D unclear. The V gene's germline CDR1 is SGHDN and CDR2 FVKESK. The V and J ends lost 2 bases and 6 bases respectively, with 11 bases between them. This CDR3 has 13 residues.

The gene calls are TRBV7-3 and TRBJ1-6; D possibly corresponds to TRBD1 (6 bases). The CDR3 length is 15 residues. Germline V lookup: CDR1 SGHTA, CDR2 FQGTGA. V gave up 2 bases and J gave up 10 bases, with 15 bases separating them. CDR3 loop: CASSLHRAKGSPLHF. CDR3 nucleotides: TGTGCCAGCAGCTTACACAGGGCCAAGGGATCACCCCTCCACTTT.

The chain recombines TRBV3-1 (or the pseudogene TRBV3-2) with TRBJ2-7; tentatively, D is TRBD1 (7 bases). V was clipped by 4 bases and J by 3 bases, with 16 bases between them. The CDR3 totals 15 residues. Germline V gene lookup returns CDR1 LGHDT and CDR2 YNNKEL (reference sequence). Here the CDR3 reads CASSPRGDGNYEQYF. The CDR3 region has the DNA TGTGCCAGCAGCCCCAGGGGGGATGGAAACTACGAGCAGTACTTC.

A word on this clone: Other DNA sequences in this specimen translate into the identical CDR3. The CDR3 nucleotides are TGCGCCAGCAGCCTCGGACAGGGCTCCTACGAGCAGTACTTC. This gives the protein CASSLGQGSYEQYF. This chain links TRBV5-1 with TRBJ2-7; 8 bases map to TRBD1. Germline V gene data show CDR1 as SGHRS and CDR2 as YFSETQ. The CDR3 contains 14 residues. V trimming: 4 bases; J trimming: 0 bases; junction bases outside the gene matches: 3.

The rearrangement links TRBV6-6 to TRBJ2-7, with a weak D call TRBD2 (6 bases). V gave up 2 bases and J gave up 1 base, with 9 bases separating them. Germline V gene lookup returns CDR1 MNHNY and CDR2 SVGAGI (reference sequence). There are 14 residues in the CDR3. The CDR3 DNA sequence: TGTGCCAGCAGTTACCCGGGAGAGTCCTACGAGCAGTACTTC. Residues: CASSYPGESYEQYF.

The rearrangement joins TRBV5-4 to TRBJ2-5; the match to TRBD2 covers 9 bases. Germline-derived CDR1 and CDR2 are SGHNT and YYREEE (reference sequence). The CDR3 runs 15 residues. V lost 0 bases and J lost 5; bases outside the gene matches: 5. This CDR3 reads CASSLDGGGAETQYF. The CDR3 DNA reads as TGTGCCAGCAGCTTGGACGGCGGGGGGGCTGAGACCCAGTACTTC.

The V gene is TRBV7-8, the J gene TRBJ2-7; TRBD2 is a possible D gene (5 bases). CDR3 length equals 13 residues. The V end was cut by 4 bases, the J end by 5 bases, with 12 bases between. Germline V CDR1 and CDR2: SGHVS, FQNEAQ. CDR3 nucleotides: TGTGCCAGCAGCTCGGGGTCCGTGGACGAGCAGTACTTC. Translation gives CASSSGSVDEQYF.

CDR3 sequence (DNA): TGTGCCAGCAGCCCTCGTGTTGGAAACACCATATATTTT. Translating gives CASSPRVGNTIYF. The chain is built from TRBV3-1 (or the pseudogene TRBV3-2) and TRBJ1-3; D is undetermined. The V and J ends lost 4 bases and 3 bases respectively, with 7 bases between them. This CDR3 is 13 amino acids long. In germline, CDR1 is LGHDT, CDR2 YNNKEL (reference sequence).

This sequence joins TRBV30 and TRBJ1-1; D may be TRBD1 (5 bases). The CDR3 spans 14 residues. Germline CDR1 reads GTSNPN; CDR2 reads SVGIG (reference sequence). V gave up 3 bases and J gave up 1 base, with 12 bases separating them. CDR3 residues: CAWSPVTANTEAFF. As DNA, the CDR3 is TGTGCCTGGAGCCCTGTGACAGCGAACACTGAAGCTTTCTTT.

This clone was seen only a few times. The chain has TRBV6-5 and TRBJ1-5; D not resolved. CDR1 MNHEY and CDR2 SVGAGI come from the germline V gene. The CDR3 is 12 residues long. Trimming shortened V by 11 bases and J by 12 bases, and 20 bases separated the two germline ends. CDR3 in amino acids: CAGRGSGWSQHF. Written as DNA, the CDR3 is TGTGCCGGCCGCGGTAGCGGCTGGAGCCAGCATTTT.

The chain employs TRBV14 and TRBJ2-7; D perhaps matches TRBD2 (7 bases). In germline, CDR1 is SGHDN, CDR2 FVKESK. V lost 8 bases to trimming and J lost 0 bases, with 14 bases between them. The CDR3 covers 14 residues. The CDR3 reads CASGRGGSSYEQYF. In DNA form, the CDR3 reads TGTGCCAGCGGCAGGGGAGGGAGCTCCTACGAGCAGTACTTC.

This chain connects TRBV28 to TRBJ1-5; no definite D call. Germline values: CDR1 MDHEN, CDR2 SYDVKM. The V end lost 7 bases, the J end lost 0 bases, and 13 bases lay between the germline ends. The CDR3 has 15 amino acids. The CDR3 DNA sequence: TGTGCCAGCATTACCTTGGGCAGTAGCAATCAGCCCCAGCATTTT. It specifies CASITLGSSNQPQHF.